The 8 T cell receptor beta chains reported below all come from one sample, sequenced in a study of cytomegalovirus exposure and HLA in healthy donors. Researchers ran the PCR with 60 Vbeta and 13 Jbeta primers. Profiled with immunoSEQ multiplex PCR; TCRdb holds only in-frame clones, not every one. The table includes over 150,000 clones, roughly 80% detected once. Sequencing used PBMCs. The origin of the receptors is a man aged 25-45 years in good health and CMV-seropositive.

In its sample, this clone was seen a few times. The V and J genes are TRBV7-9 and TRBJ1-3; 9 nucleotides agree with TRBD1. The germline V gene encodes CDR1 SEHNR and CDR2 FQNEAQ (reference sequence). The trim removed 3 bases at V and 2 bases at J, leaving 2 bases unmatched. The CDR3 loop spans 15 amino acids. The CDR3 nucleotides read TGTGCCAGCAGCTTTAGGACAGGGGCTGGAAACACCATATATTTT. Encoded protein: CASSFRTGAGNTIYF.

This CDR3 is CASSLPSGGYNEQFF. The CDR3 DNA sequence: TGTGCCAGCAGCTTACCCTCCGGGGGCTACAATGAGCAGTTCTTC. J is TRBJ2-1 and V is TRBV13; D might be TRBD2 (6 bases). The germline V gene encodes CDR1 PRHDT and CDR2 FYEKMQ (reference sequence). Trimming pared 2 bases from V and 3 bases from J, leaving 11 bases between. This CDR3 spans 15 amino acids.

This sequence joins TRBV27 and TRBJ1-2; D unclear. V dropped 3 bases and J dropped 2 bases, with 16 bases sitting between them. Germline V gene sequence: CDR1 MNHEY, CDR2 SMNVEV (reference sequence). The CDR3 has 16 amino acids. CDR3 protein: CASSFLLNGRNYGYTF. The CDR3 bases are TGTGCCAGCAGTTTTTTATTAAATGGCAGGAACTATGGCTACACCTTC.

This chain connects TRBV5-1 to TRBJ1-1, with D perhaps TRBD1 (6 bases). There are 14 residues in the CDR3. CDR1 SGHRS and CDR2 YFSETQ come from the germline V gene. V lost 0 bases to trimming and J lost 1 base, with 7 bases between them. CDR3 DNA: TGCGCCAGCAGCTTGGTAGGGGGGAACACTGAAGCTTTCTTT. Protein: CASSLVGGNTEAFF.

This clone occurred a few times. This rearrangement joins TRBV30 to TRBJ2-5, with 12 positions matching TRBD2. Judging by the DNA end, TRBJ2-7 fits better; the J call may be wrong. The CDR3 contains 17 residues. Germline CDR1 and CDR2: GTSNPN and SVGIG (reference sequence). CDR3 DNA sequence: TGTGCCTGGACTAGCGGGGGGGCCGTTCCCCTTACCTACGAGCAGTACTTC. Protein product: CAWTSGGAVPLTYEQYF.

The chain uses TRBV27 and TRBJ1-1, with D possibly being TRBD1 (5 bases). CDR3 length equals 14 residues. Germline-derived CDR1 and CDR2 are MNHEY and SMNVEV (reference sequence). Trimming pared 2 bases from V and 4 bases from J, leaving 11 bases between. CDR3 sequence (DNA): TGTGCCAGCAGTTTAAGGGGAGGAGGCACTGAAGCTTTCTTT. This translates into CASSLRGGGTEAFF.

This chain uses TRBV19 with TRBJ1-1, with 7 positions matching TRBD1. This CDR3 is built from 16 residues. J was trimmed by 4 bases and V by 8 bases; bases with no gene match: 16. Germline values: CDR1 LNHDA, CDR2 SQIVND (reference sequence). CDR3 residues: CASRLSEGARGTEAFF. In DNA form, the CDR3 reads TGTGCCAGTCGTTTGTCTGAGGGGGCGCGGGGCACTGAAGCTTTCTTT.

The chain is built from TRBV2 and TRBJ1-5; 9 bases line up with TRBD1. The V segment lost 6 bases and the J segment 2 bases; nucleotides outside the gene matches: 11. This CDR3 has 17 amino acids. Germline V gene data show CDR1 as SNHLY and CDR2 as FYNNEI. CDR3 region: CASRDTGGTAGNQPQHF. DNA for the CDR3: TGTGCCAGCAGGGACACAGGGGGCACGGCAGGCAATCAGCCCCAGCATTTT.